Each of the 21 T cell receptor beta chains below was sequenced from the same sample in a study of radiotherapy plus CTLA-4 blockade in lung cancer. TCRdb's copy holds only in-frame clones and misses some; the assay was immunoSEQ multiplex PCR. The table has 65,000 to 100,000 clones, around 83% seen once. Sequenced material: peripheral blood, taken from a patient treated with radiotherapy plus ipilimumab. These receptors all stem from a human donor with non-small cell lung cancer who had stable disease on radiotherapy plus ipilimumab.

The CDR3 sequence: CATSRDLRQADEQYF. The DNA for the CDR3 is TGTGCCACCAGCAGAGACCTAAGACAGGCTGACGAGCAGTACTTC. This sequence joins TRBV15 and TRBJ2-7, with D perhaps matching TRBD1 (6 bases). Germline V gene sequence: CDR1 LNHNV, CDR2 YYDKDF (reference sequence). The CDR3 has 15 residues. Deletions cut 0 bases from V and 5 bases from J, with 14 bases between.

This sequence joins TRBV27 and TRBJ1-1, with D maybe TRBD1 (5 bases). Germline CDR1 is MNHEY and CDR2 is SMNVEV (reference sequence). This CDR3 is built from 13 residues. Trimming removed 5 bases at V and 4 bases at J, with 11 bases between. The CDR3 DNA reads as TGTGCCAGCAGTCCAGGGTTAAGCACTGAAGCTTTCTTT. The encoded protein is CASSPGLSTEAFF.

The CDR3 coding sequence is TGTGCCAGCAGTTCTCTAGGGGCGCCCCAGGGGCAGTACTTC. Protein product: CASSSLGAPQGQYF. The J gene is TRBJ2-7, the V gene TRBV6-5; D might be TRBD1 (5 bases). With 4 bases removed from V and 9 bases from J, the gap between germline ends came to 19 bases. The CDR3 sequence is 14 residues long. CDR1 and CDR2 (germline): MNHEY, SVGAGI.

The CDR3 region is CASSLDDRADQETQYF. DNA for the CDR3: TGTGCCAGCAGCTTAGATGACAGGGCGGACCAAGAGACCCAGTACTTC. V and J are TRBV7-8 and TRBJ2-5, with TRBD1 identical over 7 bases. Germline V lookup: CDR1 SGHVS, CDR2 FQNEAQ. The trim removed 1 base at V and 0 bases at J, leaving 5 bases unmatched. The CDR3 spans 16 residues.

V usage is TRBV19 and J usage is TRBJ2-3, with D possibly being TRBD1 (5 bases). The CDR3 is made up of 16 amino acids. The V gene lost 3 bases and the J gene lost 1 base, with 14 bases spanning the gap. The germline V gene has CDR1 LNHDA and CDR2 SQIVND (reference sequence). In DNA form, the CDR3 reads TGTGCCAGTAGTATGTCCTCCGTAGGGGGCACAGATACGCAGTATTTT. Translating gives CASSMSSVGGTDTQYF.

The rearrangement links TRBV28 to TRBJ2-7; the D is unclear. Germline loops: CDR1 MDHEN, CDR2 SYDVKM. This CDR3 has 14 amino acids. Trimming removed 4 bases from V and 1 base from J, with 11 bases in between. DNA of the CDR3: TGTGCCAGCAGTTCCCTCTCCAGATCCTACGAGCAGTACTTC. This encodes CASSSLSRSYEQYF.

The rearrangement links TRBV5-1 to TRBJ2-2; D gene uncertain. The CDR3 runs to 13 residues. Trimming pared 0 bases from V and 4 bases from J, leaving 4 bases between. Germline V gene lookup returns CDR1 SGHRS and CDR2 YFSETQ. As DNA, the CDR3 is TGCGCCAGCAGCTTGGCGGTCACCGGGGAGCTGTTTTTT. Translated, it gives CASSLAVTGELFF. Full variable domain (missing parts from reference TRBV5-1 and TRBJ2-2): KAGVTQTPRYLIKTRGQQVTLSCSPISGHRSVSWYQQTPGQGLQFLFEYFSETQRNKGNFPGRFSGRQFSNSRSEMNVSTLELGDSALYLCASSLAVTGELFFGEGSRLTVL.

This sequence joins TRBV7-8 and TRBJ2-1; no clear D gene. The CDR3 consists of 13 residues. The V end was cut by 4 bases, the J end by 5 bases, with 9 bases between. Germline V CDR1 and CDR2: SGHVS, FQNEAQ. The CDR3 DNA reads as TGTGCCAGCAGCTCCCGGGCCAACAATGAGCAGTTCTTC. Protein: CASSSRANNEQFF.

The chain combines TRBV9 with TRBJ2-2, with TRBD1 matching 7 bases. J was trimmed by 7 bases and V by 2 bases; bases with no gene match: 11. The CDR3 length is 16 residues. The V gene's germline CDR1 is SGDLS and CDR2 YYNGEE. DNA of the CDR3: TGTGCCAGCAGCGTGGGGACAGCGCGAAAGGTCGGGGAGCTGTTTTTT. Amino acid sequence: CASSVGTARKVGELFF.

The chain employs TRBV27 and TRBJ2-3; TRBD2 matches at 10 bases. CDR1 and CDR2 (germline): MNHEY, SMNVEV (reference sequence). After removal of 6 bases from V and 11 bases from J, the junction contained 20 bases not matched to a gene. There are 17 residues in the CDR3. The CDR3 DNA sequence: TGTGCCAGCAGCCCCTGGGCCGGACTAGCGGAGGCACATTGGCAGTATTTT. It codes for CASSPWAGLAEAHWQYF.

The chain links TRBV10-3 to TRBJ2-1; 14 positions agree with TRBD2. CDR1 is ENHRY, CDR2 SYGVKD, per germline. Trimming removed 7 bases from V and 4 bases from J; junction bases left unmatched: 3. The CDR3 is 15 residues long. CDR3 in DNA: TGTGCCATCAAGACTAGCGGGGGGGCTTACAATGAGCAGTTCTTC. Translated, it gives CAIKTSGGAYNEQFF.

The chain couples TRBV19 to TRBJ2-6; weak D call: TRBD2 (5 bases). Looked up from germline, CDR1 is LNHDA and CDR2 is SQIVND (reference sequence). This CDR3 contains 15 residues. V dropped 5 bases and J dropped 2 bases, with 10 bases sitting between them. CDR3 loop: CASSRGLAGANVLTF. The CDR3 DNA reads TGTGCCAGTAGTCGAGGACTCGCTGGGGCCAACGTCCTGACTTTC.

The V call is TRBV27, the J call TRBJ2-1; D is ambiguous. Trimming left V 2 bases short and J 3 bases short, with 14 bases between. The CDR3 is 16 amino acids. In germline, CDR1 is MNHEY, CDR2 SMNVEV (reference sequence). DNA of the CDR3: TGTGCCAGCAGTTTAGGCCTGCGAAACCTCTACAATGAGCAGTTCTTC. This translates into CASSLGLRNLYNEQFF.

This clone appeared a few times. The chain recombines TRBV6-5 with TRBJ2-7; maybe TRBD2 (5 bases). Between the trimmed V and J ends, which lost 0 bases and 7 bases, there was a span of 10 bases. The CDR3 is 13 amino acids. Germline V gives CDR1 MNHEY, CDR2 SVGAGI. The CDR3 loop reads CASSYSPGGEQYF. CDR3 DNA: TGTGCCAGCAGTTACTCGCCCGGCGGGGAGCAGTACTTC.

The CDR3 sequence is CASSPTGEHGYTF. The CDR3 region has the DNA TGTGCCAGCAGTCCCACAGGGGAGCATGGCTACACCTTC. The V call is TRBV27, the J call TRBJ1-2, with 7 bases identical to TRBD1. CDR3 length: 13 amino acids. V dropped 5 bases and J dropped 6; count of bases not matched to a gene: 6. Germline values: CDR1 MNHEY, CDR2 SMNVEV (reference sequence).

This clone was picked up one time. The rearrangement joins TRBV19 to TRBJ2-1, with 10 bases matching TRBD2. Per germline, CDR1 LNHDA and CDR2 SQIVND (reference sequence). This CDR3 has 15 residues. V shed 5 bases and J 7 bases; nucleotides not matched to a gene: 8. CDR3 in amino acids: CASSQSGGAGNEQFF. CDR3 DNA sequence: TGTGCCAGTAGTCAGAGCGGGGGGGCCGGTAATGAGCAGTTCTTC.

In DNA, the CDR3 is TGTGCCAGCAGCGCGTCACCAGGACAGGACTCTGGAAACACCATATATTTT. It translates to CASSASPGQDSGNTIYF. This rearrangement joins TRBV9 to TRBJ1-3; 7 nucleotides match TRBD1. Germline CDR1 SGDLS, CDR2 YYNGEE. This CDR3 has 17 amino acids. With V trimmed by 3 bases and J by 0 bases, 9 bases remained unmatched.

This chain links TRBV2 with TRBJ2-2; unclear D gene. The V end lost 3 bases, the J end lost 7 bases, and 6 bases lay between the germline ends. The CDR3 extends over 12 amino acids. The germline CDR1 and CDR2 sequences are SNHLY and FYNNEI. CDR3 in amino acids: CASSEGLGELFF. CDR3 nucleotide sequence: TGTGCCAGCAGTGAGGGCCTCGGGGAGCTGTTTTTT.

This clone was seen only a few times. Other DNA sequences in this specimen translate into the identical CDR3. The genes are TRBV19 and TRBJ2-1, with 9 nucleotides matching TRBD1. CDR1 LNHDA and CDR2 SQIVND come from the germline V gene (reference sequence). CDR3 length equals 16 residues. With 5 bases clipped from V and 2 bases from J, the junction kept 7 bases outside the gene matches. The CDR3 protein is CASSRPRDRAYNEQFF. CDR3 nucleotide sequence: TGTGCCAGTAGTCGACCCCGGGACAGGGCCTACAATGAGCAGTTCTTC.

This chain links TRBV28 with TRBJ1-2, with D hard to call. This CDR3 contains 14 residues. V lost 1 base and J 4 bases, leaving 10 bases between the germline ends. Per the germline V gene, CDR1 is MDHEN and CDR2 is SYDVKM. The CDR3 spells CASSLYLTLYGYTF. The CDR3 nucleotides are TGTGCCAGCAGTTTATACCTTACTCTCTATGGCTACACCTTC.

The chain joins TRBV28 to TRBJ1-6; 8 bases align to TRBD1. CDR1 MDHEN and CDR2 SYDVKM come from the germline V gene. This CDR3 comprises 16 residues. V lost 9 bases to trimming and J lost 7 bases; unmatched junction nucleotides: 14. CDR3 amino acids: CASTHRRTGQNSPLHF. The DNA for the CDR3 is TGTGCCAGTACCCATCGTAGGACAGGGCAAAATTCACCCCTCCACTTT. The full variable domain, with the rest looked up from reference TRBV28 and TRBJ1-6, is DVKVTQSSRYLVKRTGEKVFLECVQDMDHENMFWYRQDPGLGLRLIYFSYDVKMKEKGDIPEGYSVSREKKERFSLILESASTNQTSMYLCASTHRRTGQNSPLHFGNGTRLTVT.